This entry lists 8 T cell receptor beta chains sequenced from one sample in a study of OX40 agonist ivuxolimab in advanced cancers. Clones were sequenced by immunoSEQ multiplex PCR, and TCRdb holds only the in-frame ones, with some missing. The table records more than 50,000 clones, around 87% of them present only once. The sample was CD4+ or CD8+ T cells sorted from blood, taken in a trial of the OX40 agonist ivuxolimab. These receptors all stem from an adult with an advanced solid tumor such as melanoma, head and neck, liver or kidney cancer.

The genes are TRBV6-5 and TRBJ1-1, with D possibly matching TRBD1 (6 bases). V was shortened by 5 bases and J by 4 bases, with 17 bases between the two germline ends. Germline CDR1 reads MNHEY; CDR2 reads SVGAGI. This CDR3 contains 15 residues. For the CDR3, the DNA is TGTGCCAGCAGTACGCAGCAGGGGAGGGTCACTGAAGCTTTCTTT. This gives the protein CASSTQQGRVTEAFF.

There are a few counts of this clone. The chain has TRBV5-1 and TRBJ2-5, with unresolved D. From germline, CDR1 is SGHRS and CDR2 YFSETQ. The CDR3 is 15 amino acids. The V and J ends lost 0 bases and 5 bases respectively, with 14 bases between them. The CDR3 nucleotides are TGCGCCAGCAGCTTGGATAGGGTAGGGTTCGAGACCCAGTACTTC. This codes for CASSLDRVGFETQYF.

The chain employs TRBV27 and TRBJ2-7; D is unclear. CDR1 MNHEY and CDR2 SMNVEV come from the germline V gene (reference sequence). The V gene lost 2 bases and the J gene lost 4 bases, with 9 bases spanning the gap. The CDR3 consists of 13 residues. The CDR3 nucleotides read TGTGCCAGCAGTTTAAAGCTGAGATACGAGCAGTACTTC. This codes for CASSLKLRYEQYF.

The rearrangement uses TRBV15 and TRBJ2-1; TRBD2 aligns across 7 bases. The germline gives CDR1 LNHNV, CDR2 YYDKDF (reference sequence). The V segment lost 1 base and the J segment 7 bases; nucleotides outside the gene matches: 16. The CDR3 extends over 18 amino acids. As DNA, the CDR3 is TGTGCCACCAGCAGAGGCTCGGGGGGTCCGGCAGGACGGAATGAGCAGTTCTTC. This codes for CATSRGSGGPAGRNEQFF.

The chain links TRBV10-3 to TRBJ1-5, with D maybe TRBD1 (5 bases). This CDR3 comprises 15 residues. The germline gives CDR1 ENHRY, CDR2 SYGVKD. Trimming removed 3 bases from V and 3 bases from J, with 12 bases in between. CDR3 sequence: CAISDGAANNQPQHF. CDR3 in DNA: TGTGCCATCAGTGATGGGGCAGCCAACAATCAGCCCCAGCATTTT.

The gene calls are TRBV7-9 and TRBJ2-6; D might be TRBD2 (6 bases). Germline CDR1 is SEHNR and CDR2 is FQNEAQ (reference sequence). This CDR3 has 16 residues. V dropped 5 bases and J dropped 0 bases, with 11 bases sitting between them. This CDR3 is CASSGTSPSGANVLTF. CDR3 nucleotide sequence: TGTGCCAGCAGCGGGACTTCTCCCTCTGGGGCCAACGTCCTGACTTTC.

V usage is TRBV7-8 and J usage is TRBJ2-1; D might be TRBD1 or TRBD2, each matching 5 bases. CDR1 SGHVS and CDR2 FQNEAQ come from the germline V gene. The CDR3 runs to 14 residues. V lost 5 bases and J 6 bases, leaving 14 bases between the germline ends. CDR3 bases: TGTGCCAGCAGCCACCGGGACGCTTCCAATGAGCAGTTCTTC. This translates into CASSHRDASNEQFF.

The rearrangement uses TRBV6-1 and TRBJ1-6; D not certain. Germline CDR1 and CDR2: MNHNS and SASEGT. CDR3 length: 13 residues. V was shortened by 5 bases and J by 9 bases, with 11 bases between the two germline ends. CDR3 protein: CASSSPPSSPLHF. The CDR3 DNA sequence: TGTGCCAGCAGTTCCCCTCCCTCTTCACCCCTCCACTTT.